This T cell receptor (beta chain) was profiled in a study of graft-versus-host responses after intestinal transplantation (dated by TCRdb to the early 2020s). For the wider study: Recipients received multivisceral, liver-intestinal, or isolated intestinal transplants. Bulk TCR-beta CDR3 sequencing was used to track graft-versus-host and host-versus-graft alloreactive T cell clones in the graft, circulation and bone marrow after intestinal transplantation. A cohort of about 25 intestinal transplant recipients, including one retransplant, was enrolled, and 3 patients lacking pretransplant specimens were excluded. A peak of at least 4% donor T cells among recipient peripheral blood mononuclear cells was the definition used for donor T cell macrochimerism. Instead of going to the commercial service, samples from three later patients were sequenced in-house on an Illumina MiSeq and processed with MiXCR. Alloreactive clones were identified by sequencing pre-transplant mixed lymphocyte reaction products and comparing them with unstimulated pre-transplant donor and recipient T cells. Every recipient was given anti-thymocyte globulin induction, then maintenance tacrolimus and steroids for 2 to 4 years.

On this clone itself: Its antigen is currently not known. No base-level quality is on record; no much larger clone is a single base apart.

Results the study describes overall, beyond this receptor: GvH clones turned up in recipient bone marrow, with some appearing earlier in ileal mucosa or blood, a pattern consistent with an intestinal mucosal origin. Patients with donor T cell macrochimerism had high GvH to HvG T cell clonal ratios in their allografts. Early after transplant, declines in HvG clones were associated with peak levels of circulating GvH clones. The relatively low number and heterogeneity of intestinal transplant patients limited the conclusions.

The time point label for this specimen denotes: cells obtained before transplantation from donor or recipient. CD3+CD4+ and CD3+CD8+ populations were FACS-sorted from unstimulated pre-transplant donor and recipient cells taken from spleen or lymph nodes. Taken from cysteine to phenylalanine, the CDR3 has 15 residues. This entry keeps only the CDR3 DNA: 45 bases, framed from base 1. The germline V end is reduced by 3 bases and the J end by 3 bases; junction bases left unmatched: 8. CDR1 and CDR2 were assigned from the germline V gene as SGHRS and YFSETQ. Library generation was performed with the immunoSEQ multiplex PCR assay. For most patients, genomic DNA was isolated with the Qiagen DNeasy Blood and Tissue Kit and shipped frozen to Adaptive Biotechnologies for TCR sequencing. For most patients, high-throughput TCR-beta CDR3 sequencing of genomic DNA was performed by Adaptive Biotechnologies. In the original analysis: TCR sequencing data for over 15 patients were retrieved from Adaptive's ImmunoSEQ software; a few other patients were processed with MiXCR and VDJtools. To correct CD4 versus CD8 sorting errors, any sequence found in both subsets at a frequency ratio below 5:1 was removed. Because the origin of CDR3 nucleotide sequences shared between donor and recipient could not be assigned, those sequences were removed. Alloreactive clones required at least 2-fold expansion over unstimulated cells and minimum CFSE-low frequency of 0.002% (template counts) or 0.001% (read counts). Clones detected in sequenced pre-transplant spleen, lymph node, or MLR CFSE-low populations of the donor or recipient were defined as mappable. Cumulative frequency of alloreactive clones was calculated as a percentage of all sequences weighted by copy number. TCRdb retrieved this table from immuneACCESS and kept in-frame rearrangements only. Not all clones are present; in checked studies, unresolved V genes account for under half, and no reason is known for the remainder. V and J calls and clone size are as listed in that table; D and trimming were resolved from the DNA. The table for this sample lists 86,000 or so clones; approximately 90% of them were counted only once. The ten most abundant clones make up around 6% of the sample.

This receptor was obtained from a human donor who received an intestinal transplant. The sequenced sample was unstimulated CD8+ T cells sorted from spleen or lymph node cells, obtained before intestinal transplant. In this chain, TRBV5-1 is recombined with TRBJ2-7; 8 junctional bases match TRBD1. The CDR3 corresponds to CASSSPGTGLYEQYF. The DNA sequence is as follows: TGCGCCAGCAGCTCCCCCGGGACAGGTCTCTACGAGCAGTACTTC. This CDR3, with the reference TRBV5-1 and TRBJ2-7 proteins standing in past its ends, gives the full variable domain KAGVTQTPRYLIKTRGQQVTLSCSPISGHRSVSWYQQTPGQGLQFLFEYFSETQRNKGNFPGRFSGRQFSNSRSEMNVSTLELGDSALYLCASSSPGTGLYEQYFGPGTRLTVT.